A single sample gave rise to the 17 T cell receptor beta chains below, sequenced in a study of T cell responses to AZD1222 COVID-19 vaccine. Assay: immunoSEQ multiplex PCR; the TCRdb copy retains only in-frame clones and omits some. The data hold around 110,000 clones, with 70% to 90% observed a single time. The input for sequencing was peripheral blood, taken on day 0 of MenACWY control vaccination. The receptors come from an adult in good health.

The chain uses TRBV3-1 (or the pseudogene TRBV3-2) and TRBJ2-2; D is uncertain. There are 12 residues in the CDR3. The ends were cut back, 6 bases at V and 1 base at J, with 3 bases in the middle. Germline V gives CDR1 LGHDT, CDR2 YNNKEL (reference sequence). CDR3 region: CASSRNTGELFF. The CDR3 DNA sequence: TGTGCCAGCAGTAGGAACACCGGGGAGCTGTTTTTT.

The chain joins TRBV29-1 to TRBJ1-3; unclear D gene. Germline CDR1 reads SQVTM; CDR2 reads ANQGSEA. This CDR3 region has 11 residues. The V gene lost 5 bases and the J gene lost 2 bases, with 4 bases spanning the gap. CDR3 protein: CSVRAGNTIYF. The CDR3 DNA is TGCAGCGTTCGGGCTGGAAACACCATATATTTT.

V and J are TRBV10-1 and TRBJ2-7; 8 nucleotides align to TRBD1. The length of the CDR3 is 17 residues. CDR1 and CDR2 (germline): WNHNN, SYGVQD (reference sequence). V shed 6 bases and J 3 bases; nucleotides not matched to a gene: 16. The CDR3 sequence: CASRPAHMGQDFYEQYF. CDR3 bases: TGCGCCAGCAGGCCGGCTCATATGGGACAGGACTTCTACGAGCAGTACTTC.

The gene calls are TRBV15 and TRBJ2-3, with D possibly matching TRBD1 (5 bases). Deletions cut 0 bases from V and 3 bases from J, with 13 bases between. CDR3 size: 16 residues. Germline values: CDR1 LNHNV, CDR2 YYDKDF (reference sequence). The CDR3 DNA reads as TGTGCCACCAGCAGAGATGGGGCCAGGGTAACAGATACGCAGTATTTT. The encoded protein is CATSRDGARVTDTQYF.

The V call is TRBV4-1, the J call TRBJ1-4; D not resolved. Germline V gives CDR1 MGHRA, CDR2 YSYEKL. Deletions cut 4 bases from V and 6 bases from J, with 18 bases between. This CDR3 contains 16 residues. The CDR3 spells CASSRFGEVSDEKLFF. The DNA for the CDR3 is TGCGCCAGCAGCCGCTTCGGGGAGGTTTCGGATGAAAAACTGTTTTTT.

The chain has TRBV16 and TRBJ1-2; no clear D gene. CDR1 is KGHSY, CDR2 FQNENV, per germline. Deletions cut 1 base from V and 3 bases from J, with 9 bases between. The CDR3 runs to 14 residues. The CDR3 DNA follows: TGTGCCAGCAGCCAATTTGATACAGACTATGGCTACACCTTC. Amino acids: CASSQFDTDYGYTF.

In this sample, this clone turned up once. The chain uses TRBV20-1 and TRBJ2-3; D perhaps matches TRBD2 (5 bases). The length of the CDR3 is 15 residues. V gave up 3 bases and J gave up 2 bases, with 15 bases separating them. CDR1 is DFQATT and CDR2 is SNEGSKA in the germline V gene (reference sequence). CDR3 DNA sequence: TGCAGTGCTAGTCTCTTAGCGCAGGCCACAGATACGCAGTATTTT. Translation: CSASLLAQATDTQYF.

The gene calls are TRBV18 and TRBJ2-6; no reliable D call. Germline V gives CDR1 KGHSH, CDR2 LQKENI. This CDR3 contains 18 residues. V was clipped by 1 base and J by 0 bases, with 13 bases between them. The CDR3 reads CASSPQIESRSGANVLTF. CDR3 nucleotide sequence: TGTGCCAGCTCACCACAAATCGAGTCCCGCTCTGGGGCCAACGTCCTGACTTTC.

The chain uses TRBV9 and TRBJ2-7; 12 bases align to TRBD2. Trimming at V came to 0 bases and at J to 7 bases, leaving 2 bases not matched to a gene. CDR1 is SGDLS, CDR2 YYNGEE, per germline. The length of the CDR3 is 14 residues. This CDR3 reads CASSVGTSGDEQYF. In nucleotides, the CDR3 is TGTGCCAGCAGCGTAGGGACTAGCGGGGATGAGCAGTACTTC.

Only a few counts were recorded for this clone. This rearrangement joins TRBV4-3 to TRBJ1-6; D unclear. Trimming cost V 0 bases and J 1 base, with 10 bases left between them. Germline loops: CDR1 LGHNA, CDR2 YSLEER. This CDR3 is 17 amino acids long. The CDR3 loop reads CASSQDRWVSYNSPLHF. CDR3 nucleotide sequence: TGCGCCAGCAGCCAAGACAGATGGGTTTCCTATAATTCACCCCTCCACTTT.

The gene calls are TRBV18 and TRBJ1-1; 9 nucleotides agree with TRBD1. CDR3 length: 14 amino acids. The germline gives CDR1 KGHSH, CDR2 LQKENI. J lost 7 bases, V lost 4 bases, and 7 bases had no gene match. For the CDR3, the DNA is TGTGCCAGCTCACTTTCCGGGACAGGGAGTGAAGCTTTCTTT. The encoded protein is CASSLSGTGSEAFF. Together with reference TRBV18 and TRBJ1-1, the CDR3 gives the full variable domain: NAGVMQNPRHLVRRRGQEARLRCSPMKGHSHVYWYRQLPEEGLKFMVYLQKENIIDESGMPKERFSAEFPKEGPSILRIQQVVRGDSAAYFCASSLSGTGSEAFFGQGTRLTVV.

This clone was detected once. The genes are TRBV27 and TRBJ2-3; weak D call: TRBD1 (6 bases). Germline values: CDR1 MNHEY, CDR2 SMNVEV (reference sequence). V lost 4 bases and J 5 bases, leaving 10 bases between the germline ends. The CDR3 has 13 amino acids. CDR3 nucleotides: TGTGCCAGCAGTTCAGGGGTCCTAGATACGCAGTATTTT. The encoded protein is CASSSGVLDTQYF.

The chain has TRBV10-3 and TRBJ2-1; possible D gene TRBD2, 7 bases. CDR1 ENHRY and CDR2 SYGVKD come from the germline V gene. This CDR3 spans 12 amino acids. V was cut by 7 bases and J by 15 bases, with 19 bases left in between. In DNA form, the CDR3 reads TGTGCCATCAACCAGGGAGGGGGGGAATTGTTCTTC. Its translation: CAINQGGGELFF.

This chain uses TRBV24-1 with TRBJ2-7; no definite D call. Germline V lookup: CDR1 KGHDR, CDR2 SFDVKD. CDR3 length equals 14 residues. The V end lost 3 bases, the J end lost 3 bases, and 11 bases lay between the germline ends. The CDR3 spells CATSDPDNFYEQYF. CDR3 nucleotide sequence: TGTGCCACCAGTGATCCTGACAATTTCTACGAGCAGTACTTC.

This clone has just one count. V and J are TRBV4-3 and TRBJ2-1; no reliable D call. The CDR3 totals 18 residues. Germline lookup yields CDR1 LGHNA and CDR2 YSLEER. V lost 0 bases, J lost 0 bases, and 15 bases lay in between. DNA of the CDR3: TGCGCCAGCAGCCAAGATTATTCGGGTGTTAGCTCCTACAATGAGCAGTTCTTC. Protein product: CASSQDYSGVSSYNEQFF.

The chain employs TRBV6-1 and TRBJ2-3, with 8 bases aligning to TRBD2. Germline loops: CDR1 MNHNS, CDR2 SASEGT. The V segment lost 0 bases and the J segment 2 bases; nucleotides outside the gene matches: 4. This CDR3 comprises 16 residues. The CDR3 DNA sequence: TGTGCCAGCAGTGAAGCGGGCGGGGGGACCACAGATACGCAGTATTTT. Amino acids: CASSEAGGGTTDTQYF.

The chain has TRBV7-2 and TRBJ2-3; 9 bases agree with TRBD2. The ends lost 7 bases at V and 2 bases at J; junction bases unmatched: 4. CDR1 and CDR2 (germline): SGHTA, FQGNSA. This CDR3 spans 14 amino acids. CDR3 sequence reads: CASTLAGLTDTQYF. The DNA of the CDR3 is TGTGCCAGCACCCTAGCGGGGCTCACAGATACGCAGTATTTT.